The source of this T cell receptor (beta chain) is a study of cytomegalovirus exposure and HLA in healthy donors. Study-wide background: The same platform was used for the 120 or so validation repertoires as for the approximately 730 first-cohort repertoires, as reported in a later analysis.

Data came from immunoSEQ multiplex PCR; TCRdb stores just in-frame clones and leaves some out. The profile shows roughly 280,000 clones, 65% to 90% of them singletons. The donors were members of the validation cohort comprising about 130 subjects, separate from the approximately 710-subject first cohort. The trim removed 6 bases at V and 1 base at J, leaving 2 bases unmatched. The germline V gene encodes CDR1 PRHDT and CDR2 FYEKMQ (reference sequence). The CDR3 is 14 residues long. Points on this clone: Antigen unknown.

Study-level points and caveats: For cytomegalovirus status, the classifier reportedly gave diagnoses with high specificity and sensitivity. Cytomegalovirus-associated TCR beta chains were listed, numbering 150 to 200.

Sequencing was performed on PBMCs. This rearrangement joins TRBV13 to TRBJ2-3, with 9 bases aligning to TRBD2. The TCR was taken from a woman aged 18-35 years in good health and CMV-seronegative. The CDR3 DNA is TGTGCCAGCAGAAGCGGGAGGCGCACAGATACGCAGTATTTT. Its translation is CASRSGRRTDTQYF.